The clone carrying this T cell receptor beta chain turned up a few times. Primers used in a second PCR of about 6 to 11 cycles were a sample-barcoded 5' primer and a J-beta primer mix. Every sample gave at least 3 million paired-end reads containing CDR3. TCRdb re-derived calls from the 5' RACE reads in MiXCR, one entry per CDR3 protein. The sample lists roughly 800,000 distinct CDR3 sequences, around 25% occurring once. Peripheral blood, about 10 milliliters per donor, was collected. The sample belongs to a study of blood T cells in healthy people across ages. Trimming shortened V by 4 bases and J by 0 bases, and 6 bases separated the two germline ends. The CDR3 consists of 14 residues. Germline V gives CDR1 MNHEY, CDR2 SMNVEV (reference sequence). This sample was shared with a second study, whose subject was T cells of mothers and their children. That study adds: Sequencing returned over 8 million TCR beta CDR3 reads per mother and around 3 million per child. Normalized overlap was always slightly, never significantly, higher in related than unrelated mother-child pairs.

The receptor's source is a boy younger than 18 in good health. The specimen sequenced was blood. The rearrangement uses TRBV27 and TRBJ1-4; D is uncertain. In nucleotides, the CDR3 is TGTGCCAGCAGTTCCCTTGCAACTAATGAAAAACTGTTTTTT. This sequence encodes CASSSLATNEKLFF.